These 11 T cell receptor beta chains came from one sample sequenced in a study of Graves' ophthalmopathy and Graves' hyperthyroidism. The sequenced template was RNA, covering the TCR beta CDR3 region. HTBI primers primed a first-round RT-PCR, and a second-round multiplex PCR followed. TCRdb used MiXCR to reprocess the multiplex PCR reads, holding one entry per CDR3 protein. The sample includes hundreds of thousands of distinct CDR3 sequences, about 24% of them seen just once. The sample consisted of peripheral blood. The source of these receptors is a woman between 18 and 30 years old with stable Graves' hyperthyroidism. Some clones in this sample may be carry-over from other donors' samples.

There are many counts of this clonotype. The chain has TRBV12-3 or TRBV12-4 and TRBJ2-5; D call uncertain. V was shortened by 5 bases and J by 5 bases, with 15 bases between the two germline ends. The CDR3 has 14 amino acids. Here the CDR3 DNA reads TGTGCCAGCAGTCTAGATCTGGGTTGGGAGACCCAGTACTTC. Translation gives CASSLDLGWETQYF.

This sequence joins TRBV19 and TRBJ2-5; the match to TRBD1 covers 8 bases. With V trimmed by 1 base and J by 4 bases, 5 bases remained unmatched. There are 15 residues in the CDR3. Germline assignment: CDR1 LNHDA and CDR2 SQIVND (reference sequence). CDR3: CASSIVPGGLETQYF. CDR3 sequence (DNA): TGTGCCAGTAGTATAGTCCCAGGGGGCCTAGAGACCCAGTACTTC.

Here the CDR3 DNA reads TGTGCCAGCAGTTCCGGGGCGGCCAAAAACATTCAGTACTTC. Amino acid sequence: CASSSGAAKNIQYF. The chain is built from TRBV28 and TRBJ2-4; perhaps D is TRBD1 or TRBD2 (5 bases each). The V gene lost 4 bases and the J gene lost 1 base, with 8 bases spanning the gap. The CDR3 consists of 14 residues. Germline CDR1 reads MDHEN; CDR2 reads SYDVKM.

At least ten counts were recorded for this clonotype. The chain is built from TRBV18 and TRBJ1-6, with 8 nucleotides matching TRBD1. Trimming removed 6 bases from V and 7 bases from J; junction bases left unmatched: 11. Looked up from germline, CDR1 is KGHSH and CDR2 is LQKENI. The CDR3 length is 16 residues. CDR3 DNA: TGTGCCAGCTCTACCGGCTCCCAGGGGGCGAATTCACCCCTCCACTTT. This sequence encodes CASSTGSQGANSPLHF.

At least ten counts were recorded for this clonotype. The chain uses TRBV6-1 and TRBJ2-7, with TRBD1 matching over 7 bases. CDR1 is MNHNS and CDR2 is SASEGT in the germline V gene. The CDR3 is 13 amino acids. V lost 10 bases to trimming and J lost 5 bases; unmatched junction nucleotides: 11. This CDR3 is CAIRQGVWNEQYF. CDR3 sequence (DNA): TGTGCCATCCGTCAGGGGGTTTGGAACGAGCAGTACTTC.

This clonotype appeared many times. The chain recombines TRBV12-3 or TRBV12-4 with TRBJ1-5, with 8 bases fitting TRBD1. The ends lost 6 bases at V and 0 bases at J; junction bases unmatched: 4. There are 15 residues in the CDR3. The CDR3 DNA reads as TGTGCCAGCAGGGGACAGGTTTTTAGCAATCAGCCCCAGCATTTT. Residues: CASRGQVFSNQPQHF.

The chain has TRBV28 and TRBJ2-7; D possibly matches TRBD1 or TRBD2 (5 bases each). The CDR3 extends over 14 amino acids. Germline CDR1 and CDR2: MDHEN and SYDVKM. Trimming took off 6 bases at V and 0 bases at J, with 12 bases between the two ends. In DNA form, the CDR3 reads TGTGCCAGCAGACGGGGCAGCGGCTCCTACGAGCAGTACTTC. This sequence encodes CASRRGSGSYEQYF.

This clonotype was counted at least ten times. This chain links TRBV6-5 with TRBJ1-1; 8 bases align to TRBD1. Unmatched junction bases numbered 16, after V lost 6 bases and J lost 7 bases. In germline, CDR1 is MNHEY, CDR2 SVGAGI. The CDR3 has 16 residues. This chain's CDR3 is CASSLYPTTGVLEAFF. Written as DNA, the CDR3 is TGTGCCAGCAGCTTATATCCCACGACAGGGGTCCTTGAAGCTTTCTTT.

The chain links TRBV6-1 to TRBJ2-7, with 9 nucleotides matching TRBD2. CDR1 and CDR2 (germline): MNHNS, SASEGT. Losses at the gene ends were 5 bases for V and 5 bases for J; bases not matched to a gene: 10. This CDR3 region has 15 residues. As DNA, the CDR3 is TGTGCCAGCAGTCGAGGTGGGGGACTAGCTCACGAGCAGTACTTC. Its translation is CASSRGGGLAHEQYF.

DNA of the CDR3: TGTGCCAGCAGCCCAAGTTTGGGCTATGGCTACACCTTC. Translated: CASSPSLGYGYTF. The chain has TRBV7-9 and TRBJ1-2; D call uncertain. CDR1 SEHNR and CDR2 FQNEAQ come from the germline V gene (reference sequence). The CDR3 covers 13 residues. Trimming cost V 5 bases and J 4 bases, with 11 bases left between them.

This clonotype was detected once. The chain is built from TRBV10-3 and TRBJ2-5; TRBD1 aligns across 8 bases. The CDR3 spans 14 residues. Germline values: CDR1 ENHRY, CDR2 SYGVKD. Trimming cost V 10 bases and J 5 bases; bases outside gene matches: 12. The chain's CDR3 is CATGQGQPSETQYF. The DNA of the CDR3 is TGTGCCACAGGACAGGGCCAACCTTCGGAGACCCAGTACTTC.